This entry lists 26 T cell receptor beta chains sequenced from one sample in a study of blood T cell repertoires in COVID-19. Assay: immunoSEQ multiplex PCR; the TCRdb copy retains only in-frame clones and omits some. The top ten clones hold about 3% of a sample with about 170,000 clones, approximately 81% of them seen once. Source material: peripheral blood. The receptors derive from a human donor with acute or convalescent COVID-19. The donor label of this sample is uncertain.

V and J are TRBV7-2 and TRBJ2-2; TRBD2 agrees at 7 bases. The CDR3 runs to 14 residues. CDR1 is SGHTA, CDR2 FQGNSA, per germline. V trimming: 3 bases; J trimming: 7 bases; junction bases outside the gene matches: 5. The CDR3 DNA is TGTGCCAGCAGCTTTCGCGGGGGAGGCGGGGAGCTGTTTTTT. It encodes CASSFRGGGGELFF.

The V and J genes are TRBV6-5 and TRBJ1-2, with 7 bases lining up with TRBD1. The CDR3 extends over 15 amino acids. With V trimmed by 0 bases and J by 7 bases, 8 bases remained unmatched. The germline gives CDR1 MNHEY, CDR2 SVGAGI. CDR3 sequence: CASSYSSKGGSGYTF. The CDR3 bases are TGTGCCAGCAGTTACTCGAGCAAAGGGGGCTCTGGCTACACCTTC.

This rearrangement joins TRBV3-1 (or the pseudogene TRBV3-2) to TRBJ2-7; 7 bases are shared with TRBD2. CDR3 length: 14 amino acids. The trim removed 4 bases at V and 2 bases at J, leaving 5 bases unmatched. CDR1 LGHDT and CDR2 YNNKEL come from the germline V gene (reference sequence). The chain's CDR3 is CASSPRGGPYEQYF. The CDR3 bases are TGTGCCAGCAGCCCTCGGGGAGGGCCCTACGAGCAGTACTTC.

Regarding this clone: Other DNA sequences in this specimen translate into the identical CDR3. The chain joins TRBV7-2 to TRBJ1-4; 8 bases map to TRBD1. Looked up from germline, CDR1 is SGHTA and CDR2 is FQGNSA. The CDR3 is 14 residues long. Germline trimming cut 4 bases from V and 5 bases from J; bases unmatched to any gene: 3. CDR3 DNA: TGTGCCAGCAGCTCCGACAGGGGAAATGAAAAACTGTTTTTT. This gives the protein CASSSDRGNEKLFF. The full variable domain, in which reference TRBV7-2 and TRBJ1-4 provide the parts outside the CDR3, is GAGVSQSPSNKVTEKGKDVELRCDPISGHTALYWYRQSLGQGLEFLIYFQGNSAPDKSGLPSDRFSAERTGGSVSTLTIQRTQQEDSAVYLCASSSDRGNEKLFFGSGTQLSVL.

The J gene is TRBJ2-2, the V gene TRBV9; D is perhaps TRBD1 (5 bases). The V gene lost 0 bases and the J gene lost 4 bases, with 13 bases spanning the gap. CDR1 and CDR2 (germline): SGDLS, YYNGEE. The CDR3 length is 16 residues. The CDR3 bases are TGTGCCAGCAGCGTAGGGGGCAGTCCGATCACCGGGGAGCTGTTTTTT. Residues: CASSVGGSPITGELFF. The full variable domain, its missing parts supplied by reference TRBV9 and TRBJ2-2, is DSGVTQTPKHLITATGQRVTLRCSPRSGDLSVYWYQQSLDQGLQFLIQYYNGEERAKGNILERFSAQQFPDLHSELNLSSLELGDSALYFCASSVGGSPITGELFFGEGSRLTVL.

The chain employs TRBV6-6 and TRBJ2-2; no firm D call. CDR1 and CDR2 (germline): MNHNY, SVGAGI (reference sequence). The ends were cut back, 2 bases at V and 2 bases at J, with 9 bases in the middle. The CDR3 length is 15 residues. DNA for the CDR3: TGTGCCAGCAGTTACGCGCTAGGAAACACCGGGGAGCTGTTTTTT. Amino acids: CASSYALGNTGELFF.

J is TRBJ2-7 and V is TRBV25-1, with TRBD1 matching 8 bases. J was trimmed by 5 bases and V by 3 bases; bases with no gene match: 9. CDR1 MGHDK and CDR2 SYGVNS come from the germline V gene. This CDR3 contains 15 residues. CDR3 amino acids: CASSDYRGDRDEQYF. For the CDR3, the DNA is TGTGCCAGCAGTGATTACAGGGGGGATAGGGACGAGCAGTACTTC.

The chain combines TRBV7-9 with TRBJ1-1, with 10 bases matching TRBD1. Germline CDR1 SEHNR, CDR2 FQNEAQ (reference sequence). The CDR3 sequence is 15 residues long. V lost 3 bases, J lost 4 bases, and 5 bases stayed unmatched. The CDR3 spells CASSFSTGGRTEAFF. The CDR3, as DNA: TGTGCCAGCAGCTTCTCGACAGGGGGCCGCACTGAAGCTTTCTTT.

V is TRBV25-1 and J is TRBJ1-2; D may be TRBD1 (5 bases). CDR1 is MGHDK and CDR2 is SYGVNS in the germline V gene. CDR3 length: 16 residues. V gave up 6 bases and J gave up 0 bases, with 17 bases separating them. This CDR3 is CASSSGGVEANYGYTF. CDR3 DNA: TGTGCCAGCAGCTCCGGAGGGGTTGAAGCTAACTATGGCTACACCTTC.

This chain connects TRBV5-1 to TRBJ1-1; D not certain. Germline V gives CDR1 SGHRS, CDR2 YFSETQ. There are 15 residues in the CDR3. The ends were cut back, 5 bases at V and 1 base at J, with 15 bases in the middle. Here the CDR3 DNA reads TGCGCCAGCAGGAGGTCAGTAACGGAGAACACTGAAGCTTTCTTT. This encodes CASRRSVTENTEAFF. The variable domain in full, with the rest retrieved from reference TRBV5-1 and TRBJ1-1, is KAGVTQTPRYLIKTRGQQVTLSCSPISGHRSVSWYQQTPGQGLQFLFEYFSETQRNKGNFPGRFSGRQFSNSRSEMNVSTLELGDSALYLCASRRSVTENTEAFFGQGTRLTVV.

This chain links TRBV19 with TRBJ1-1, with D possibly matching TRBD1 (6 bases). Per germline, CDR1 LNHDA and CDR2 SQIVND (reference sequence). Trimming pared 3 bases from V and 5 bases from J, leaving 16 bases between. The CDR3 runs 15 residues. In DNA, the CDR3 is TGTGCCAGTAGTATTTCGGGGGGCTTTGGGACTGAAGCTTTCTTT. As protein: CASSISGGFGTEAFF. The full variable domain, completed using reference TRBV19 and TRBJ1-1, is DGGITQSPKYLFRKEGQNVTLSCEQNLNHDAMYWYRQDPGQGLRLIYYSQIVNDFQKGDIAEGYSVSREKKESFPLTVTSAQKNPTAFYLCASSISGGFGTEAFFGQGTRLTVV.

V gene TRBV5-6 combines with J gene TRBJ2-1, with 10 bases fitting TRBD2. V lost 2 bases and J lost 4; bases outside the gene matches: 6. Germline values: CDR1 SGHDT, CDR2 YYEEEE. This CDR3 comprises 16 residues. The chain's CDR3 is CASSLRTSGPYNEQFF. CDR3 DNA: TGTGCCAGCAGCTTACGGACTAGCGGTCCTTACAATGAGCAGTTCTTC.

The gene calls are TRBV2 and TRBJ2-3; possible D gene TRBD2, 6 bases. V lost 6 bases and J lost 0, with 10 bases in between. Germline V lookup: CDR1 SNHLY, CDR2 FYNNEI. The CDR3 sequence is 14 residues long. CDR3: CASREGLSTDTQYF. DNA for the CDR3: TGTGCCAGCAGAGAGGGACTGAGCACAGATACGCAGTATTTT.

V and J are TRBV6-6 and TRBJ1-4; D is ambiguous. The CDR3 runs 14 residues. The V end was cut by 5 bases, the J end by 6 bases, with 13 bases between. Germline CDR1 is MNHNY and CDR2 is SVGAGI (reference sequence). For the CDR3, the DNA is TGTGCCAGCAGTCTGGCGGTCGTGTATGAAAAACTGTTTTTT. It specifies CASSLAVVYEKLFF.

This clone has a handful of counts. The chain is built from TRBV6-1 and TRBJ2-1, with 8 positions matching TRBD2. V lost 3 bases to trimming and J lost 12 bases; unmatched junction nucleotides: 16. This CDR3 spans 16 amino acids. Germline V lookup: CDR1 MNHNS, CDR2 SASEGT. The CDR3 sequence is CASSELGTSLWLSQFF. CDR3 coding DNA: TGTGCCAGCAGTGAGTTGGGGACTAGTTTGTGGCTATCGCAGTTCTTC.

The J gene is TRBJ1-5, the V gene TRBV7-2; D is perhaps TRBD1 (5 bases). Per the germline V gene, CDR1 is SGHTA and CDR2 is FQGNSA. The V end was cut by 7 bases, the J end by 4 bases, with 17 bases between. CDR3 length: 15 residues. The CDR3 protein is CASTLKGDGNQPQHF. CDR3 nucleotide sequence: TGTGCCAGCACCCTGAAAGGGGATGGGAATCAGCCCCAGCATTTT.

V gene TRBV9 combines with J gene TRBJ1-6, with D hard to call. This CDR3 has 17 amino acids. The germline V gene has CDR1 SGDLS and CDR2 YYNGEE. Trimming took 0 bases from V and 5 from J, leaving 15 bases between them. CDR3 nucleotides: TGTGCCAGCAGCGTAGAGTTTAGACCGCGGAATAATTCACCCCTCCACTTT. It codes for CASSVEFRPRNNSPLHF.

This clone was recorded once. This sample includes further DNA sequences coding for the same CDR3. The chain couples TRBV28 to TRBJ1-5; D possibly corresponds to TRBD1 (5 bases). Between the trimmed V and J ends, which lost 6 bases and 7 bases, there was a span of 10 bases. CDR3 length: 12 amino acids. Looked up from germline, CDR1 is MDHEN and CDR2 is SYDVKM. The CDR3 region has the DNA TGTGCCAGCAGCCTCGGGGGACAGCCCCAGCATTTT. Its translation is CASSLGGQPQHF.

CDR3 bases: TGTGCCAGCAGCCAAAAACAGGGGGACGACGAGCAGTACTTC. Its translation: CASSQKQGDDEQYF. V and J are TRBV4-2 and TRBJ2-7, with 8 bases fitting TRBD1. The trim removed 2 bases at V and 5 bases at J, leaving 5 bases unmatched. Germline CDR1 LGHNA, CDR2 YNFKEQ. The CDR3 sequence is 14 residues long.

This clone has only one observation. The CDR3 loop reads CASNLFPGSNQPQHF. The CDR3 DNA follows: TGTGCCAGCAACCTCTTCCCCGGTAGCAATCAGCCCCAGCATTTT. This chain joins TRBV5-4 and TRBJ1-5; no definite D call. This CDR3 has 15 amino acids. Between the trimmed V and J ends, which lost 6 bases and 0 bases, there was a span of 13 bases. Germline-derived CDR1 and CDR2 are SGHNT and YYREEE (reference sequence).

CDR3 coding DNA: TGTGCCAGCCGCCCGGCTACGGGACAGGTCGGGGGCTACACCTTC. It is translated as CASRPATGQVGGYTF. V gene TRBV25-1 combines with J gene TRBJ1-2, with TRBD1 identical over 8 bases. This CDR3 has 15 amino acids. Looked up from germline, CDR1 is MGHDK and CDR2 is SYGVNS. J gave up 8 bases and V 8 bases, and 16 bases lay outside the gene matches.

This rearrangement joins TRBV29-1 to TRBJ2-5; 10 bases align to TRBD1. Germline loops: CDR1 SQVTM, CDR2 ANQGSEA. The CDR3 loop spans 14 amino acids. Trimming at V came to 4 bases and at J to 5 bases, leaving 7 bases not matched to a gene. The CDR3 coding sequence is TGCAGCGTTGGGGGGACAGGGGTTTCGGAGACCCAGTACTTC. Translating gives CSVGGTGVSETQYF.

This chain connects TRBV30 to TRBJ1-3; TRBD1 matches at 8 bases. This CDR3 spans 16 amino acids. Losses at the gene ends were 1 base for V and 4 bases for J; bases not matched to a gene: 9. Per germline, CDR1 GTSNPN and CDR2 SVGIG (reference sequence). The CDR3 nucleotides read TGTGCCTGGAGTGCTAAGCAGGGGGCGGGCGGAAACACCATATATTTT. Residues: CAWSAKQGAGGNTIYF.

The CDR3 region has the DNA TGTGCCAGCAGCCCTCCGGGACTACCTGGAGAGACCCAGTACTTC. Its translation: CASSPPGLPGETQYF. The gene calls are TRBV7-9 and TRBJ2-5; 7 nucleotides agree with TRBD2. The CDR3 extends over 15 amino acids. CDR1 and CDR2 (germline): SEHNR, FQNEAQ (reference sequence). J lost 4 bases, V lost 5 bases, and 10 bases had no gene match.

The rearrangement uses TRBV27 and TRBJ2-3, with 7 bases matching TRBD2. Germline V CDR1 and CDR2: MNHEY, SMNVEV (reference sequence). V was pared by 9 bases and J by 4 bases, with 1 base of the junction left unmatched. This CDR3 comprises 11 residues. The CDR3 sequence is CASRGADTQYF. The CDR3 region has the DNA TGTGCCAGTCGGGGGGCAGATACGCAGTATTTT.

The CDR3 DNA sequence: TGTGCCAGCAGCTTAAGTGGCACCTTGATCAATCAGCCCCAGCATTTT. Translation gives CASSLSGTLINQPQHF. The genes are TRBV7-3 and TRBJ1-5, with no clear D. CDR1 is SGHTA and CDR2 is FQGTGA in the germline V gene. CDR3 size: 16 residues. The V end was cut by 1 base, the J end by 3 bases, with 13 bases between.